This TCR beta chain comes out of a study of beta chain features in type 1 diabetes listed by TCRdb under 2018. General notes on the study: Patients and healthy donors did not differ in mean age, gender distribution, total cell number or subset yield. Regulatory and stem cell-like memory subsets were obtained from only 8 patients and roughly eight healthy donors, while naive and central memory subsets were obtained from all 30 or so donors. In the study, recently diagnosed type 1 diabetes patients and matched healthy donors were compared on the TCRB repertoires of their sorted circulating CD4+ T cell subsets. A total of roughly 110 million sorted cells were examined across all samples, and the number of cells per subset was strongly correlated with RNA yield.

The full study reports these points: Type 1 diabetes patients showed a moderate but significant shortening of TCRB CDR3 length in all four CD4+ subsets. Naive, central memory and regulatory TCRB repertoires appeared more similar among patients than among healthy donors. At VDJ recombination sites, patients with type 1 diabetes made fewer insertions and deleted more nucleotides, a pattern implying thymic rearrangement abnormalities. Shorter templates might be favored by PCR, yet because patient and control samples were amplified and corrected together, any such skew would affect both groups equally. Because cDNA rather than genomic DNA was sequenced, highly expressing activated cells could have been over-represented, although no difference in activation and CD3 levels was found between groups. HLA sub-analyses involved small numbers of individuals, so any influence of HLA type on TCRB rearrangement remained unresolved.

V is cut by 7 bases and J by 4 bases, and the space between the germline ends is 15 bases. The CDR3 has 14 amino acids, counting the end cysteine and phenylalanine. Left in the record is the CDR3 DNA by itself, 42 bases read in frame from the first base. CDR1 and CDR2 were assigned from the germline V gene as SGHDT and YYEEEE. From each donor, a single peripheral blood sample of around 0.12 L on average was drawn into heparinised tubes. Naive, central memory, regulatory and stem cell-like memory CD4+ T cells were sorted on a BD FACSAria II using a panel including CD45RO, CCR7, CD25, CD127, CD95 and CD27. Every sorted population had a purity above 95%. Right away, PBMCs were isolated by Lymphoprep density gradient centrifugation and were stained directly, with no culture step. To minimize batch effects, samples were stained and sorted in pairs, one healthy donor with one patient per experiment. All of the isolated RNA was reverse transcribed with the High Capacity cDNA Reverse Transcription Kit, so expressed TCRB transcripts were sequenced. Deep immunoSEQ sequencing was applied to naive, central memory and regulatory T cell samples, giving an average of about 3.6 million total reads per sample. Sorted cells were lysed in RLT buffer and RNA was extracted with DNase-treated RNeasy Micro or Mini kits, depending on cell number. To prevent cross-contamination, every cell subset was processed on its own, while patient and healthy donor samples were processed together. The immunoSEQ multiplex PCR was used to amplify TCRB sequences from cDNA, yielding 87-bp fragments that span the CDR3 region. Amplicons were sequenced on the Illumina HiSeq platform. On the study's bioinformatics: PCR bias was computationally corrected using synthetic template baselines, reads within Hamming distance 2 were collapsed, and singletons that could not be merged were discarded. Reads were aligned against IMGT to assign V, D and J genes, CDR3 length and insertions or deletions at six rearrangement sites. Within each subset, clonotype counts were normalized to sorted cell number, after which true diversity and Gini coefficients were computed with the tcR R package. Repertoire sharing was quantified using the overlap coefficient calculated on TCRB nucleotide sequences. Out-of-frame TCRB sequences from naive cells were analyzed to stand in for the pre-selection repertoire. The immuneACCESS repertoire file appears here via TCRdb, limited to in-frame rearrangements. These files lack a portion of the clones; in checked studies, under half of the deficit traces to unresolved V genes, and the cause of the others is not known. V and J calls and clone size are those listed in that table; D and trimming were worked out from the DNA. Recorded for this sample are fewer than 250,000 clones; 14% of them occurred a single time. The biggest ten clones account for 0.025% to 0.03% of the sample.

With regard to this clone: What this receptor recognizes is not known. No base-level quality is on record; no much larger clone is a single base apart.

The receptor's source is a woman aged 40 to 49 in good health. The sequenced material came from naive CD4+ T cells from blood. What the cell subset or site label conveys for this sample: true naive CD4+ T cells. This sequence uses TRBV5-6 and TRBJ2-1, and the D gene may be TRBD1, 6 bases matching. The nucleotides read TGTGCCAGCGGGCCCGGGACAAATTACAATGAGCAGTTCTTC. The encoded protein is CASGPGTNYNEQFF.